These 26 T cell receptor beta chains came from one sample sequenced in a study of shared clonotypes between healthy human individuals. The method was immunoSEQ multiplex PCR; TCRdb's version includes in-frame clones alone and lacks a portion of them. This sample has 450,000 to 500,000 clones, with approximately 81% found just once. Sequenced input: PBMCs. The receptors stem from a woman between 40 and 55 years old in good health. Some clones in this sample may be carry-over from other donors' samples.

The chain recombines TRBV11-1 with TRBJ1-1, with TRBD1 matching over 7 bases. The germline gives CDR1 SGHAT, CDR2 FQDESV (reference sequence). V was clipped by 0 bases and J by 3 bases; unmatched bases: 1. The CDR3 totals 14 residues. The CDR3 DNA follows: TGTGCCAGCAGCTTAGCCAGGGGGGACACTGAAGCTTTCTTT. Its protein product is CASSLARGDTEAFF. Combining the CDR3 with reference TRBV11-1 and TRBJ1-1 gives the whole variable domain EAEVAQSPRYKITEKSQAVAFWCDPISGHATLYWYRQILGQGPELLVQFQDESVVDDSQLPKDRFSAERLKGVDSTLKIQPAELGDSAMYLCASSLARGDTEAFFGQGTRLTVV.

The rearrangement links TRBV2 to TRBJ2-5, with a tentative D call TRBD2 (5 bases). The V gene lost 6 bases and the J gene lost 2 bases, with 10 bases spanning the gap. The CDR3 has 13 amino acids. The germline V gene has CDR1 SNHLY and CDR2 FYNNEI. The CDR3 DNA reads TGTGCCAGCAGCGTGGACTTACAAGAGACCCAGTACTTC. Protein: CASSVDLQETQYF.

The count of this clone is one. The chain couples TRBV2 to TRBJ2-2; 9 bases are a match to TRBD1. Germline assignment: CDR1 SNHLY and CDR2 FYNNEI. V shed 9 bases and J 5 bases; nucleotides not matched to a gene: 7. The CDR3 spans 14 residues. CDR3 loop: CARTGTGRTGELFF. DNA for the CDR3: TGTGCCAGGACCGGGACAGGGAGAACCGGGGAGCTGTTTTTT.

The V and J genes are TRBV28 and TRBJ2-1; no reliable D call. The CDR3 is 13 amino acids. Germline V gene sequence: CDR1 MDHEN, CDR2 SYDVKM. With 6 bases removed from V and 6 bases from J, the gap between germline ends came to 12 bases. The CDR3 coding sequence is TGTGCCAGCAGCCGCTGGACCCGCAATGAGCAGTTCTTC. This encodes CASSRWTRNEQFF. The full variable domain, rest sourced from reference TRBV28 and TRBJ2-1, is DVKVTQSSRYLVKRTGEKVFLECVQDMDHENMFWYRQDPGLGLRLIYFSYDVKMKEKGDIPEGYSVSREKKERFSLILESASTNQTSMYLCASSRWTRNEQFFGPGTRLTVL.

The genes are TRBV5-1 and TRBJ2-7; 10 bases agree with TRBD2. Germline V gene sequence: CDR1 SGHRS, CDR2 YFSETQ. CDR3 length: 14 amino acids. V lost 5 bases and J lost 2; bases outside the gene matches: 4. CDR3 region: CASRGTSETYEQYF. CDR3 coding DNA: TGCGCCAGCAGGGGGACTAGCGAGACCTACGAGCAGTACTTC.

V and J are TRBV28 and TRBJ1-2; D is unclear. The CDR3 consists of 15 residues. Germline assignment: CDR1 MDHEN and CDR2 SYDVKM. V was pared by 1 base and J by 4 bases, with 13 bases between. CDR3 residues: CASSLSFWGVYGYTF. Written as DNA, the CDR3 is TGTGCCAGCAGTTTATCCTTCTGGGGAGTCTATGGCTACACCTTC.

Regarding this clone: No DNA is shown, since the ends of the CDR3 on it are uncertain; the CDR3 is the one TCRdb lists. The chain uses TRBV1 and TRBJ2-1; TRBD2 is taken as the D call from the table, unchecked against the DNA. TRBV1 is an annotated pseudogene. The CDR3 region is 16 residues in length, termini included. CDR3 sequence: CTSSSVGGGTYNEQFF.

As to this clone: Since a much larger clone is just one base distant, this may be a read error. The chain has TRBV14 and TRBJ2-6; 12 bases agree with TRBD2. From germline, CDR1 is SGHDN and CDR2 FVKESK. The CDR3 is 21 residues long. J gave up 2 bases and V 1 base, and 12 bases lay outside the gene matches. The CDR3 nucleotides are TGTGCCAGCAGCCAAGGGTTGCGACTAGCGGGAGCCCTCCCTGGGGCCAACGTCCTGACTTTC. Translation: CASSQGLRLAGALPGANVLTF.

About this clone: With only one base between it and a far larger clone, this is likely a read error. The sample holds other DNA sequences that translate to the same CDR3. The chain joins TRBV7-9 to TRBJ1-1; 9 positions match TRBD1. The CDR3 contains 14 residues. CDR1 is SEHNR and CDR2 is FQNEAQ in the germline V gene (reference sequence). The DNA for the CDR3 is TGTGCCAGCAGCTCCGGACAGGGGAATACTGAGGCTTTCTTT. Translation: CASSSGQGNTEAFF.

This rearrangement joins TRBV18 to TRBJ1-2; 8 bases fit TRBD1. Germline CDR1 and CDR2: KGHSH and LQKENI. The CDR3 is 17 amino acids. V lost 3 bases and J lost 0; bases outside the gene matches: 9. This CDR3 reads CASSPRDRPLTNYGYTF. CDR3 nucleotide sequence: TGTGCCAGCTCACCTAGGGACAGGCCTCTCACTAACTATGGCTACACCTTC.

This chain uses TRBV7-2 with TRBJ1-2; 9 nucleotides line up with TRBD1. Germline assignment: CDR1 SGHTA and CDR2 FQGNSA. The CDR3 is made up of 17 amino acids. V shed 0 bases, J shed 5 bases, and the junction held 10 bases outside the gene matches. CDR3 sequence (DNA): TGTGCCAGCAGCTTAGCCCTCGGACAGGGGATAGAATATGGCTACACCTTC. Protein: CASSLALGQGIEYGYTF.

On this clone itself: Only one base separates this from a far larger clonotype, so it likely reflects a read error. Other DNA variants within this sample encode the same CDR3. The chain is built from TRBV28 and TRBJ1-5; 7 nucleotides agree with TRBD1. CDR3 size: 15 residues. Germline assignment: CDR1 MDHEN and CDR2 SYDVKM. CDR3 nucleotide sequence: TGTGCTAGCAGTCGGGTTGACAGGGACCATCAGCCCCAGCATTTT. Translated, it gives CASSRVDRDHQPQHF.

The chain is built from TRBV10-2 and TRBJ2-1; weak D call: TRBD2 (6 bases). The length of the CDR3 is 14 residues. CDR1 is WSHSY and CDR2 is SAAADI in the germline V gene. V was cut by 2 bases and J by 7 bases, with 12 bases left in between. CDR3 protein: CASSETGVENEQFF. The CDR3 bases are TGCGCCAGCAGTGAGACGGGAGTTGAGAATGAGCAGTTCTTC.

The chain combines TRBV21-1 with TRBJ2-1; TRBD2 is taken as the D call from the table, unchecked against the DNA. TRBV21-1 is labeled a pseudogene. The CDR3 is made up of 16 amino acids. The CDR3 is CASSNPHSGRSNEQFF. CDR3 in DNA: TGTGCCAGCAGCAATCCCCATAGCGGGAGAAGCAATGAGCAGTTCTTC.

This clone was found once. V gene TRBV7-7 combines with J gene TRBJ2-2, with D perhaps assigned TRBD1 or TRBD2 (5 bases each). The CDR3 runs 15 residues. V was trimmed by 5 bases and J by 4 bases, leaving 14 bases between them. Germline V gives CDR1 SSHAT, CDR2 FNYEAQ (reference sequence). The CDR3 reads CASSPDFGATGELFF. CDR3 DNA: TGTGCCAGCAGCCCCGATTTCGGGGCCACCGGGGAGCTGTTTTTT.

A remark on this clone: A far more abundant clone sits one base away, making this likely a read error. Other DNA sequences in the sample encode the same CDR3. This chain links TRBV12-5 with TRBJ2-2; maybe TRBD1 (6 bases). CDR1 is LGHNT and CDR2 is FRNRAP in the germline V gene. Trimming removed 9 bases from V and 3 bases from J, with 11 bases in between. The CDR3 runs to 13 residues. The CDR3 is CASGTGYTGELFF. The CDR3 DNA sequence: TGTGCTAGCGGCACAGGGTACACCGGGGAGCTGTTTTTT.

The genes are TRBV27 and TRBJ2-1; 16 bases align to TRBD2. The CDR3 extends over 16 amino acids. J was trimmed by 7 bases and V by 3 bases; bases with no gene match: 3. Germline CDR1 MNHEY, CDR2 SMNVEV (reference sequence). The CDR3 region has the DNA TGTGCCAGCAGTTTTCAGGGACTAGCGGGAGGGAATGAGCAGTTCTTC. Translated, it gives CASSFQGLAGGNEQFF.

This chain uses TRBV27 with TRBJ2-3; 7 bases align to TRBD1. Germline V lookup: CDR1 MNHEY, CDR2 SMNVEV (reference sequence). Losses at the gene ends were 7 bases for V and 5 bases for J; bases not matched to a gene: 9. CDR3 length: 14 amino acids. CDR3 in DNA: TGTGCCAGCAAATTAGGGGGCGGAGGAGATACGCAGTATTTT. It encodes CASKLGGGGDTQYF.

The chain uses TRBV25-1 and TRBJ1-1; 8 nucleotides line up with TRBD1. This CDR3 comprises 13 residues. J was trimmed by 7 bases and V by 2 bases; bases with no gene match: 3. Germline V gives CDR1 MGHDK, CDR2 SYGVNS. Written as DNA, the CDR3 is TGTGCCAGCAGTGAAAAGGGGACAGGTGAAGCTTTCTTT. Protein product: CASSEKGTGEAFF.

This clone was seen once. The genes are TRBV7-9 and TRBJ2-5; 10 bases agree with TRBD1. Trimming removed 6 bases from V and 3 bases from J; junction bases left unmatched: 7. The CDR3 totals 15 residues. Germline V gene sequence: CDR1 SEHNR, CDR2 FQNEAQ (reference sequence). The DNA of the CDR3 is TGTGCCAGCAGTCAGACAGGGGGCCGGGAAGAGACCCAGTACTTC. It translates to CASSQTGGREETQYF. Drawing the rest from reference TRBV7-9 and TRBJ2-5, the complete variable domain is DTGVSQNPRHKITKRGQNVTFRCDPISEHNRLYWYRQTLGQGPEFLTYFQNEAQLEKSRLLSDRFSAERPKGSFSTLEIQRTEQGDSAMYLCASSQTGGREETQYFGPGTRLLVL.

A note on this clone: This is likely an artifact of a read error, given a far larger clone one base away. J is TRBJ2-5 and V is TRBV10-1; D uncertain. Germline CDR1 reads WNHNN; CDR2 reads SYGVQD (reference sequence). The CDR3 loop spans 12 amino acids. Trimming took 4 bases from V and 5 from J, leaving 8 bases between them. CDR3 DNA: TGCGCCAGCAGTGTGCTGGGGGAGACCCAGTACTTC. This gives the protein CASSVLGETQYF.

The table lists this clone with a few counts. This rearrangement joins TRBV19 to TRBJ2-6; D remains ambiguous. Trimming removed 1 base at V and 2 bases at J, with 15 bases between. The germline CDR1 and CDR2 sequences are LNHDA and SQIVND (reference sequence). The CDR3 spans 18 residues. The CDR3 reads CASSIGWQSQPGANVLTF. The DNA of the CDR3 is TGTGCCAGTAGTATAGGGTGGCAGTCCCAACCTGGGGCCAACGTCCTGACTTTC.

CDR3 DNA sequence: TGTGCCAGTAGTATAACGGTCTTGACCTCCTACGAGCAGTACTTC. This gives the protein CASSITVLTSYEQYF. The chain recombines TRBV19 with TRBJ2-7; D gene uncertain. Germline V gene lookup returns CDR1 LNHDA and CDR2 SQIVND (reference sequence). The germline V and J ends were trimmed by 2 bases and 0 bases, with 11 bases remaining between them. The CDR3 extends over 15 amino acids.

A few counts support this clone. The chain employs TRBV4-3 and TRBJ2-1; 8 bases fit TRBD2. V lost 0 bases, J lost 4 bases, and 5 bases stayed unmatched. CDR1 LGHNA and CDR2 YSLEER come from the germline V gene. The CDR3 is 16 amino acids. The chain's CDR3 is CASSQDRSGSYNEQFF. The CDR3 DNA reads as TGCGCCAGCAGCCAAGATCGGAGCGGGAGTTACAATGAGCAGTTCTTC.

This chain links TRBV7-2 with TRBJ2-5, with D perhaps matching TRBD2 (6 bases). V was shortened by 7 bases and J by 4 bases, with 19 bases between the two germline ends. CDR3 length: 15 amino acids. CDR1 and CDR2 (germline): SGHTA, FQGNSA. CDR3 DNA sequence: TGTGCCAGCACTGGCGGGATGGGGCCGGGAGAGACCCAGTACTTC. This encodes CASTGGMGPGETQYF. The full variable domain, its missing parts supplied by reference TRBV7-2 and TRBJ2-5, is GAGVSQSPSNKVTEKGKDVELRCDPISGHTALYWYRQSLGQGLEFLIYFQGNSAPDKSGLPSDRFSAERTGGSVSTLTIQRTQQEDSAVYLCASTGGMGPGETQYFGPGTRLLVL.

This clone was counted many times. The chain joins TRBV5-1 to TRBJ2-7; the match to TRBD2 covers 9 bases. V shed 4 bases, J shed 3 bases, and the junction held 8 bases outside the gene matches. The CDR3 consists of 15 residues. Germline CDR1 and CDR2: SGHRS and YFSETQ. The CDR3: CASSLSGSTNYEQYF. CDR3 sequence (DNA): TGCGCCAGCAGCCTTAGCGGGAGTACCAACTACGAGCAGTACTTC.